The sample holds a few counts of the clone carrying this T cell receptor (beta chain). The sample originates from a study of human T cells and chemical hapten exposure. Single cDNA molecules in the library carried unique molecular identifiers attached during preparation. Original analysis: Per-sample TCR counts ranged from about 23,224 to 690,600, median about 98,000. TCRdb reanalysed the RACE reads using MiXCR and keeps one entry per CDR3 protein. None of the V and J calls come from the authors' own analysis; TCRdb made them. The profile shows 180,000 or so distinct CDR3 sequences, about 31% of them singletons. This sample's time point: pre-sensitization, week 0. Treatment: therapeutic diphenylcyclopropenone sensitization with weekly scalp DPC. Sequenced here: whole blood, sampled in connection with sensitization to the hapten diphenylcyclopropenone (DPC). The origin of this receptor is a woman in her 30s with alopecia areata. Some clones in this sample may be carry-over from other donors' samples.

CDR3 sequence reads: CSVALGTGSSYEQYF. CDR3 in DNA: TGCAGCGTGGCGCTCGGGACAGGGTCTTCCTACGAGCAGTACTTC. The chain employs TRBV29-1 and TRBJ2-7; 9 positions match TRBD1. Unmatched junction bases numbered 10, after V lost 6 bases and J lost 1 base. The CDR3 contains 15 residues. The V gene's germline CDR1 is SQVTM and CDR2 ANQGSEA.